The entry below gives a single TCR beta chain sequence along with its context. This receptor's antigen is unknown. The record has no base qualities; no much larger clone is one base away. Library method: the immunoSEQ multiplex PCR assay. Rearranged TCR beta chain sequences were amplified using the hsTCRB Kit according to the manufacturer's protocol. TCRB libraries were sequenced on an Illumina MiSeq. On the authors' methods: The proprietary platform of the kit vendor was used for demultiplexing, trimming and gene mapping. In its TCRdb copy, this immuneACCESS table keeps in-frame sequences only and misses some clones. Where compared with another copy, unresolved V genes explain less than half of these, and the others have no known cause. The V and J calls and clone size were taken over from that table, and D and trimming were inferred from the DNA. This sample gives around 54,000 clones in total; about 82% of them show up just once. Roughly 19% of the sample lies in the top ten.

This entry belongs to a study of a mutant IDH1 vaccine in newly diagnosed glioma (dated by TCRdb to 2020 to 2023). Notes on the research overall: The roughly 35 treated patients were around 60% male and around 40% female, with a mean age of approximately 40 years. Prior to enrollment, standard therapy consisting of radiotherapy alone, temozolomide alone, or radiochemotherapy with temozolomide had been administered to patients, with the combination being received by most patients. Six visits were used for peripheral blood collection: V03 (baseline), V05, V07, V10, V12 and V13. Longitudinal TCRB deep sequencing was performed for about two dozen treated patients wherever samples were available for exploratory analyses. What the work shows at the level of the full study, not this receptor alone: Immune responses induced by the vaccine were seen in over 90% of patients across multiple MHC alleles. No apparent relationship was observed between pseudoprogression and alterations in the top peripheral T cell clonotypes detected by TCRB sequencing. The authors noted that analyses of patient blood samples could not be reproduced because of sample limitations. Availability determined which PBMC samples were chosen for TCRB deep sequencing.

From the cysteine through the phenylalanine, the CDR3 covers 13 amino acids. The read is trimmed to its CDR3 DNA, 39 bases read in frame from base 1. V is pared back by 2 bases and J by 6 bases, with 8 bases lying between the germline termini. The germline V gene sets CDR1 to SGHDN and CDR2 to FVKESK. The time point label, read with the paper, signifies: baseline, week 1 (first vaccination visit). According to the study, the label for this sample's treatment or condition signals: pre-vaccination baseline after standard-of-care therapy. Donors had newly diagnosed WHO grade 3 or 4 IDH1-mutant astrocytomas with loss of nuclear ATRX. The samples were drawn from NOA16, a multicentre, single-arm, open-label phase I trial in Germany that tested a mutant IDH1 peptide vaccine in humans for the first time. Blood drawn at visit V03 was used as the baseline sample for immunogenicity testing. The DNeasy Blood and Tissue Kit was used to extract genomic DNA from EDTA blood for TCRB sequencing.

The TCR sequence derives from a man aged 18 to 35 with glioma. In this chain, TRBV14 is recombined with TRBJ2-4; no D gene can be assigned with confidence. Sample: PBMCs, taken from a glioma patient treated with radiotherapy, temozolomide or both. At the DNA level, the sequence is TGTGCCAGCAGCCAACACGGTCCAAACATTCAGTACTTC. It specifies CASSQHGPNIQYF. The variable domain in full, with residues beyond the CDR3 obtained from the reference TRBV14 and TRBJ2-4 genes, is EAGVTQFPSHSVIEKGQTVTLRCDPISGHDNLYWYRRVMGKEIKFLLHFVKESKQDESGMPNNRFLAERTGGTYSTLKVQPAELEDSGVYFCASSQHGPNIQYFGAGTRLSVL.